The entry below describes one T cell receptor (beta chain). Per the original data handling: Quantification of nucleated cells was approximated via reference gene primer amplification. Sequencing used immunoSEQ multiplex PCR; TCRdb keeps in-frame clones, though not all of them. D and trimming come from the DNA, and the V and J calls and clone size come from that table. The sample consists of over 200,000 clones, approximately 80% of them appearing once. The sample is drawn from a study of blood T cell repertoires in COVID-19. Study-level information: COVID-19 samples from acute and convalescent phases originated in the United States, Italy and Spain. In each case, the material was cDNA or gDNA derived from T cells, B-cell-depleted T cells, or PBMCs.

V trimming: 3 bases; J trimming: 2 bases; junction bases outside the gene matches: 5. This CDR3 has 18 residues. Per germline, CDR1 SGHVS and CDR2 FQNEAQ. The sequence was obtained from a man aged 35 to 55 with acute or convalescent COVID-19. This rearrangement joins TRBV7-8 to TRBJ2-6, with TRBD1 identical over 12 bases. Sequencing was performed on peripheral blood. CDR3 region: CASSLLGQGATGANVLTF. The CDR3, as DNA: TGTGCCAGCAGCTTGTTGGGACAGGGGGCTACTGGGGCCAACGTCCTGACTTTC. The full variable domain, its missing parts supplied by reference TRBV7-8 and TRBJ2-6, is GAGVSQSPRYKVAKRGQDVALRCDPISGHVSLFWYQQALGQGPEFLTYFQNEAQLDKSGLPSDRFFAERPEGSVSTLKIQRTQQEDSAVYLCASSLLGQGATGANVLTFGAGSRLTVL.